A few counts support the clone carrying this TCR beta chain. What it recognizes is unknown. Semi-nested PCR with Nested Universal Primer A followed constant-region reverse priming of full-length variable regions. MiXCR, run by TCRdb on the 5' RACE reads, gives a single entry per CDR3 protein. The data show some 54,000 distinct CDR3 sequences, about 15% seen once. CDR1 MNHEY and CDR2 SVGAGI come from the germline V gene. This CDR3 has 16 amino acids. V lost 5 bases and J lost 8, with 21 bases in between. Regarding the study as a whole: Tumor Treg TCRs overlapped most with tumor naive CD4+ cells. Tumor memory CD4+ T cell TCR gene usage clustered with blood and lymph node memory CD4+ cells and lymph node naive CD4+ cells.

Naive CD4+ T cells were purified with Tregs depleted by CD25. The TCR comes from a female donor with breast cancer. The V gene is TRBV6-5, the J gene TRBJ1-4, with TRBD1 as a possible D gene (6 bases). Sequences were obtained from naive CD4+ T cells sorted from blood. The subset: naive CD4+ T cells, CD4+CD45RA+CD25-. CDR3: CASSPRQAWGNEKLFF. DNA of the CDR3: TGTGCCAGCAGTCCTAGACAGGCATGGGGGAACGAAAAACTGTTTTTT.